This T cell receptor (beta chain) emerged from a study of control samples from healthy donors and cancer patients. Only in-frame clones appear in the TCRdb table, and some are missing; sequencing was by immunoSEQ multiplex PCR. The sample contains roughly 88,000 clones, 85% of which appear only once. V was trimmed by 7 bases and J by 5 bases, leaving 17 bases between them. Germline V gene data show CDR1 as SNHLY and CDR2 as FYNNEI. The length of the CDR3 is 15 residues. The sample consisted of blood. The J gene is TRBJ2-2, the V gene TRBV2, with a tentative D call TRBD1 (5 bases). The sequence was obtained from a man aged 25-45 years in good health. In nucleotides, the CDR3 is TGTGCCAGCATACAGGTTACAACAGGTACCGGGGAGCTGTTTTTT. Translated, it gives CASIQVTTGTGELFF.